The entry that follows covers one T cell receptor (beta chain) sequence. The target antigen is unknown. TCRdb ran MiXCR on the reads and lists one entry per CDR3 protein. Of some 350,000 distinct CDR3 sequences in the sample, 18% are singletons; the top ten hold less than 9.5%. The source of the sample is a study of T cell repertoires in cytomegalovirus infection. Study-level background: CMV infection and matching HLA type were both indicated by public TCR beta signatures. General study points: Cumulative frequency (of public TCR beta family members) identified carriers of CMV plus the relevant HLA. Ex vivo responses were dominated by HLA-C-restricted CMV-specific TCR beta clonotypes.

The source of this sequence is a human donor in good health (CMV status not recorded). Some clones in this sample may be carry-over from other donors' samples. The specimen sequenced was PBMCs.

DNA for the CDR3: TGTGCCATCAGTGCTTTCGGCGCATTTGATGATACGCAGTATTTT. This sequence encodes CAISAFGAFDDTQYF. The chain links TRBV10-3 to TRBJ2-3; D is unresolved. The V gene lost 4 bases and the J gene lost 6 bases, with 17 bases spanning the gap. The CDR3 totals 15 residues. CDR1 is ENHRY and CDR2 is SYGVKD in the germline V gene.